This TCR beta chain appears in the sequencing data of a study of blood T cell repertoires in COVID-19 (TCRdb year 2020). Broadly, across the study: The collaborator samples originated in the United States, Italy and Spain and spanned the acute and convalescent phases of COVID-19. The samples were drawn from the first 160 participants of the ongoing ImmuneRACE study and from 1,200 or so subjects provided by 6 global collaborators. The material from the prospective study consisted of cDNA or gDNA derived from T cells, B-cell-depleted T cells, or PBMCs. HLA class I and class II types, where available, came from metadata supplied by the sample provider rather than from assay-based typing. Sample metadata almost always included a de-identified subject ID, COVID-19 status, age in years and sex. Subjects who had been exposed to COVID-19, were actively infected with it, or had recovered from it provided the deeply sampled blood TCRbeta repertoires that made up the dataset. The repertoires were released in a freely available public database meant as a resource for research on the immune response to SARS-CoV-2.

The immunoSEQ Assay, a bias-controlled multiplex PCR, was used to amplify TCRbeta CDR3 regions from genomic DNA. As for the authors' bioinformatics: The number of nucleated cells in each sample was estimated from the amplification of reference gene primers within the assay. To quantify the absolute abundance of each unique TCRbeta CDR3 rearrangement, sequence reads were collapsed and filtered. For each sample, productive Simpson clonality was calculated as the square root of Simpson's diversity index over productive rearrangements. The source is immuneACCESS, and TCRdb retained only in-frame sequences with V and J called. Part of the clones is not carried over; for the studies checked, unresolved V genes explain less than half of this, and the remainder is unexplained. V and J calls plus clone size are reproduced from that table; the DNA served to infer D and trimming. This sample is represented by about 170,000 clones; 82% of them were singletons. The ten largest clones take up 8% to 9.5% of the sample.

Ends trimmed: V by 5 bases, J by 5 bases; bases unmatched to a gene: 3. Based on the germline V gene, the CDR1 and CDR2 sequences are SGHAT and FQNNGV. From the cysteine through the phenylalanine, the CDR3 covers 15 amino acids. Left in the record is the CDR3 DNA by itself, 45 bases read in frame from the first base. Of note for this clone: It has no known antigen specificity. No much larger clonotype is one base removed from it; base qualities were not supplied.

Study-level results and caveats: How much clinical and demographic metadata was included differed by source and by participant, and the metadata was provided uncurated.

Collaborating institutions collected whole blood in K2EDTA tubes following their own protocols. For TCRbeta analysis, collaborators shipped samples as frozen whole blood, isolated PBMCs, or DNA extracted from either of those sample types. This TCR derives from a woman in her seventies with acute or convalescent COVID-19. The chain is encoded by TRBV11-2 joined to TRBJ2-1; 13 bases in between match TRBD2. Source material: peripheral blood. The DNA is TGTGCCAGCAGCCGGACTAGCGGGGGAAACAATGAGCAGTTCTTC. Its protein reads: CASSRTSGGNNEQFF.